Detailed here is one T cell receptor (beta chain). The antigen is undetermined. This entry belongs to a study of cytomegalovirus exposure and HLA in healthy donors. Whole-study context: Researchers previously reported finding 90 million to 120 million unique TCR beta sequences from about 200 million T cells.

Regarding the study as a whole: Segments of the TCR beta V type were, in most cases, productive about 87% or about 30% of the time in an earlier analysis. Links to common viral pathogens appeared, in a later analysis, for several of the most significant clusters.

Germline CDR1 SGHDT, CDR2 YYEEEE. Trimming cost V 4 bases and J 8 bases, with 16 bases left between them. The CDR3 sequence is 14 residues long. 13 Jbeta primers and 60 Vbeta primers were used for the PCR. TCRdb's table, derived via immunoSEQ multiplex PCR, lists solely in-frame clones and lacks some. The sample has 150,000 to 200,000 clones; about four fifths are singletons. The sequenced material came from PBMCs. The receptor was derived from a man aged 18 to 29 in good health and CMV-seronegative. The genes are TRBV5-6 and TRBJ2-1; tentative D call: TRBD1 (6 bases). The CDR3 spells CASSPGQTPYEQFF. The DNA of the CDR3 is TGTGCCAGCAGCCCCGGACAGACCCCCTATGAGCAGTTCTTC. Full variable domain (rest looked up from reference TRBV5-6 and TRBJ2-1): DAGVTQSPTHLIKTRGQQVTLRCSPKSGHDTVSWYQQALGQGPQFIFQYYEEEERQRGNFPDRFSGHQFPNYSSELNVNALLLGDSALYLCASSPGQTPYEQFFGPGTRLTVL.